The 12 T cell receptor beta chains below all came from one sample that was sequenced in a study of shared clonotypes between healthy human individuals. Clones were sequenced by immunoSEQ multiplex PCR, and TCRdb holds only the in-frame ones, with some missing. The sample carries 2 million or so clones, 85% to 95% recorded once. Sequencing used naive CD4+ T cells sorted from blood. The subset here: CD45RA+ positively selected. The receptors were gathered from a man younger than 35 in good health.

The chain employs TRBV13 and TRBJ2-7, with TRBD1 matching 11 bases. The CDR3 spans 15 residues. Germline V gene data show CDR1 as PRHDT and CDR2 as FYEKMQ (reference sequence). After removal of 11 bases from V and 3 bases from J, the junction contained 12 bases not matched to a gene. The CDR3 loop is CASSALGQGGYEQYF. CDR3 sequence (DNA): TGTGCCTCCTCAGCGTTGGGACAGGGGGGCTACGAGCAGTACTTC.

V usage is TRBV30 and J usage is TRBJ2-1, with 10 bases aligning to TRBD2. The CDR3 extends over 14 amino acids. The germline gives CDR1 GTSNPN, CDR2 SVGIG (reference sequence). With V trimmed by 3 bases and J by 9 bases, 8 bases remained unmatched. CDR3 in DNA: TGTGCCTGGAGGGGGCTAGCGGGAGCCGGTGAGCAGTTCTTC. Amino acid sequence: CAWRGLAGAGEQFF.

Details on this clone: Different DNA sequences within this sample yield the same CDR3. CDR3 DNA sequence: TGCGCCAGCAGCCAAGGAATGAACACTGAAGCTTTCTTT. Translating gives CASSQGMNTEAFF. The chain is built from TRBV4-3 and TRBJ1-1; D not resolved. The CDR3 is 13 residues long. Germline V gives CDR1 LGHNA, CDR2 YSLEER. V lost 1 base and J lost 0, with 3 bases in between.

This clone was detected ten times or more. The chain uses TRBV4-1 and TRBJ2-5; TRBD2 aligns across 7 bases. Germline V gene data show CDR1 as MGHRA and CDR2 as YSYEKL. Trimming at V came to 1 base and at J to 7 bases, leaving 12 bases not matched to a gene. The CDR3 has 16 amino acids. The CDR3 sequence: CASSQADTSGVVTQYF. The CDR3 DNA follows: TGCGCCAGCAGCCAAGCCGATACCAGCGGGGTTGTGACCCAGTACTTC.

In regard to this clone: Within the sample, other DNA sequences also encode this same CDR3. V gene TRBV9 combines with J gene TRBJ2-2; D gene uncertain. The CDR3 covers 13 residues. Germline CDR1 and CDR2: SGDLS and YYNGEE. V was pared by 2 bases and J by 1 base, with 3 bases between. The CDR3 here is CASSVQNTGELFF. The CDR3 DNA sequence: TGTGCCAGCAGCGTTCAGAACACCGGGGAGCTGTTTTTT.

The chain links TRBV5-1 to TRBJ2-7; possibly TRBD1 or TRBD2 for D (6 bases each). The CDR3 totals 15 residues. CDR1 and CDR2 (germline): SGHRS, YFSETQ. Trimming left V 2 bases short and J 1 base short, with 13 bases between. Here the CDR3 reads CASSLGGSFSYEQYF. For the CDR3, the DNA is TGCGCCAGCAGCTTAGGGGGGAGTTTTTCCTACGAGCAGTACTTC.

The count of this clone is one. The chain has TRBV29-1 and TRBJ2-3; D gene uncertain. V lost 4 bases and J lost 3, with 11 bases in between. The CDR3 loop spans 13 amino acids. Germline CDR1 SQVTM, CDR2 ANQGSEA. The CDR3 here is CSVVKVGTDTQYF. Here the CDR3 DNA reads TGCAGCGTTGTTAAGGTGGGGACAGATACGCAGTATTTT.

This clone showed up just once. The chain links TRBV5-4 to TRBJ1-1; TRBD1 is a possible D gene (5 bases). The CDR3 loop spans 13 amino acids. Trimming removed 3 bases from V and 5 bases from J, with 11 bases in between. Per the germline V gene, CDR1 is SGHNT and CDR2 is YYREEE (reference sequence). The CDR3 loop is CASSSRGWTEAFF. In DNA form, the CDR3 reads TGTGCCAGCAGCTCCCGGGGGTGGACTGAAGCTTTCTTT.

This chain uses TRBV6-1 with TRBJ1-2; no firm D call. Trimming pared 6 bases from V and 3 bases from J, leaving 11 bases between. This CDR3 is 13 amino acids long. Germline assignment: CDR1 MNHNS and CDR2 SASEGT. This chain's CDR3 is CASSRGPYYGYTF. In DNA form, the CDR3 reads TGTGCCAGCAGCCGAGGTCCATACTATGGCTACACCTTC.

V usage is TRBV2 and J usage is TRBJ2-2; TRBD2 might be the D (6 bases). From germline, CDR1 is SNHLY and CDR2 FYNNEI. There are 16 residues in the CDR3. The V and J ends lost 1 base and 8 bases respectively, with 17 bases between them. As DNA, the CDR3 is TGTGCCAGCAGTGAAGAGGGTGCGGGAAGGATGGGGGAGCTGTTTTTT. Encoded protein: CASSEEGAGRMGELFF.

In its sample, this clone was seen once. J is TRBJ2-7 and V is TRBV5-1, with 11 bases lining up with TRBD2. V trimming: 0 bases; J trimming: 3 bases; junction bases outside the gene matches: 5. The V gene's germline CDR1 is SGHRS and CDR2 YFSETQ. The CDR3 runs to 16 residues. DNA for the CDR3: TGCGCCAGCAGCTTGGTATCTACTAGCGGGAGCTACGAGCAGTACTTC. Its translation is CASSLVSTSGSYEQYF.

The V call is TRBV9, the J call TRBJ2-7; TRBD1 aligns across 7 bases. V was clipped by 0 bases and J by 0 bases; unmatched bases: 9. Germline V gives CDR1 SGDLS, CDR2 YYNGEE. The CDR3 sequence is 17 residues long. This chain's CDR3 is CASSVDPDRESSYEQYF. The CDR3 DNA reads as TGTGCCAGCAGCGTAGACCCCGACAGGGAAAGCTCCTACGAGCAGTACTTC.